Below are 30 T cell receptor beta chains sequenced from a single sample in a study of T-cell reconstitution after alpha-beta-depleted transplantation in children. As it was prepared, the TCRbeta library received unique molecular identifiers. TCRdb independently ran MiXCR on the PCR reads; one entry per CDR3 protein. The sample contains almost 500,000 distinct CDR3 sequences, around 12% of which appear only once. Sequences were derived from PBMCs from the stem cell graft donor, sampled from the stem cell graft. These TCRs come from a human donor who donated a stem cell graft to a child with combined immunodeficiency.

This clonotype was observed a handful of times. This chain uses TRBV7-2 with TRBJ1-1; D is uncertain. The CDR3 contains 12 residues. The ends were cut back, 6 bases at V and 3 bases at J, with 8 bases in the middle. Germline values: CDR1 SGHTA, CDR2 FQGNSA. The CDR3 reads CASRSRYTEAFF. CDR3 DNA: TGTGCCAGCAGATCAAGGTACACTGAAGCTTTCTTT.

The V call is TRBV12-3 or TRBV12-4, the J call TRBJ2-7; 7 nucleotides align to TRBD1. Unmatched junction bases numbered 12, after V lost 6 bases and J lost 4 bases. The length of the CDR3 is 15 residues. CDR3 amino acids: CASSPEPTGLYEQYF. The CDR3 bases are TGTGCCAGCAGCCCTGAGCCGACAGGGTTGTACGAGCAGTACTTC.

Only a few counts were recorded for this clonotype. This chain uses TRBV7-3 with TRBJ2-1, with 11 nucleotides matching TRBD2. V gave up 2 bases and J gave up 9 bases; unmatched junction bases: 9. There are 16 residues in the CDR3. The germline V gene has CDR1 SGHTA and CDR2 FQGTGA. The CDR3: CASSLLGRLAGGEQFF. The CDR3 DNA sequence: TGTGCCAGCAGCTTACTTGGGCGGCTAGCGGGGGGTGAGCAGTTCTTC.

This clonotype was observed many times. V usage is TRBV10-3 and J usage is TRBJ2-1; D unresolved. The V and J ends lost 8 bases and 3 bases respectively, with 11 bases between them. Germline-derived CDR1 and CDR2 are ENHRY and SYGVKD. The CDR3 runs to 13 residues. For the CDR3, the DNA is TGTGCCATCGGAGTAGCACACTACAATGAGCAGTTCTTC. Its translation is CAIGVAHYNEQFF.

The sample holds many counts of this clonotype. The chain links TRBV2 to TRBJ1-2, with a tentative D call TRBD1 (5 bases). The CDR3 contains 15 residues. V was pared by 6 bases and J by 3 bases, with 17 bases between. From germline, CDR1 is SNHLY and CDR2 FYNNEI. The CDR3 bases are TGTGCCAGCAGCGAAACGGCGGGACGGTACTATGGCTACACCTTC. It yields the protein CASSETAGRYYGYTF.

This clonotype was seen repeatedly, ten times or more. The chain uses TRBV27 and TRBJ2-1; 9 nucleotides agree with TRBD2. This CDR3 contains 13 residues. V was clipped by 4 bases and J by 8 bases; unmatched bases: 3. Germline CDR1 MNHEY, CDR2 SMNVEV (reference sequence). In nucleotides, the CDR3 is TGTGCCAGCAGTTCCCGACTAGCGGATGAGCAGTTCTTC. The encoded protein is CASSSRLADEQFF.

The table lists this clonotype with many counts. This chain uses TRBV10-3 with TRBJ2-3, with 10 bases fitting TRBD2. V trimming: 11 bases; J trimming: 2 bases; junction bases outside the gene matches: 10. Germline V gives CDR1 ENHRY, CDR2 SYGVKD. The CDR3 extends over 15 amino acids. CDR3 in amino acids: CASSRSGGDTDTQYF. The DNA of the CDR3 is TGTGCCTCCAGCCGGAGCGGGGGGGACACAGATACGCAGTATTTT.

In its sample, this clonotype was seen many times. The chain combines TRBV12-3 or TRBV12-4 with TRBJ2-1; D possibly corresponds to TRBD2 (6 bases). Trimming took 6 bases from V and 10 from J, leaving 10 bases between them. The CDR3 length is 11 residues. The CDR3 region is CASRSSEEQFF. CDR3 nucleotides: TGTGCCAGCAGGTCTAGCGAGGAGCAGTTCTTC.

This clonotype was counted at least ten times. The chain recombines TRBV7-3 with TRBJ2-2, with 8 bases identical to TRBD1. The germline V gene encodes CDR1 SGHTA and CDR2 FQGTGA. V lost 4 bases, J lost 4 bases, and 8 bases stayed unmatched. The CDR3 loop spans 16 amino acids. The chain's CDR3 is CASSSLTGASTGELFF. The CDR3 DNA reads as TGTGCCAGCAGCTCATTGACAGGGGCGAGCACCGGGGAGCTGTTTTTT. The full variable domain, in which reference TRBV7-3 and TRBJ2-2 provide the parts outside the CDR3, is GAGVSQTPSNKVTEKGKYVELRCDPISGHTALYWYRQSLGQGPEFLIYFQGTGAADDSGLPNDRFFAVRPEGSVSTLKIQRTERGDSAVYLCASSSLTGASTGELFFGEGSRLTVL.

V and J are TRBV12-3 or TRBV12-4 and TRBJ1-3, with D perhaps TRBD1 (6 bases). The CDR3 spans 13 residues. The V and J ends lost 3 bases and 11 bases respectively, with 14 bases between them. The CDR3: CASSLRRGGPIYF. As DNA, the CDR3 is TGTGCCAGCAGTTTGAGGCGCGGGGGCCCCATATATTTT.

This rearrangement joins TRBV20-1 to TRBJ1-1; the D gene is possibly TRBD1 (5 bases). CDR1 is DFQATT, CDR2 SNEGSKA, per germline (reference sequence). The germline V and J ends were trimmed by 2 bases and 0 bases, with 16 bases remaining between them. The CDR3 is 16 residues long. This chain's CDR3 is CSARKGREGLNTEAFF. CDR3 coding DNA: TGCAGTGCTAGAAAGGGACGGGAAGGCTTGAACACTGAAGCTTTCTTT.

This clonotype was detected only a few times. Here the CDR3 reads CSVDPPGQGTDTQYF. The CDR3 nucleotides read TGCAGCGTTGACCCACCGGGACAGGGCACAGATACGCAGTATTTT. The chain couples TRBV29-1 to TRBJ2-3; TRBD1 agrees at 8 bases. This CDR3 region has 15 residues. Germline assignment: CDR1 SQVTM and CDR2 ANQGSEA. Losses at the gene ends were 3 bases for V and 1 base for J; bases not matched to a gene: 6.

This clonotype was seen a few times. The rearrangement joins TRBV20-1 to TRBJ2-3; TRBD2 is a possible D gene (6 bases). The V and J ends lost 6 bases and 6 bases respectively, with 19 bases between them. The CDR3 contains 14 residues. CDR1 and CDR2 from the germline V gene are DFQATT and SNEGSKA (reference sequence). The CDR3 DNA reads TGCAGTGCCCCGGGACTCCCCGGTCATGATACGCAGTATTTT. This translates into CSAPGLPGHDTQYF.

The chain is built from TRBV3-1 and TRBJ2-7; 11 bases are a match to TRBD1. The CDR3 is 15 residues long. Germline assignment: CDR1 LGHDT and CDR2 YNNKEL (reference sequence). With V trimmed by 4 bases and J by 5 bases, 7 bases remained unmatched. The CDR3 sequence is CASSLGTGGYNEQYF. The CDR3 DNA sequence: TGTGCCAGCAGCCTAGGGACAGGGGGATACAACGAGCAGTACTTC.

This clonotype was counted only a few times. This chain uses TRBV9 with TRBJ2-3, with 10 bases lining up with TRBD1. Germline values: CDR1 SGDLS, CDR2 YYNGEE. There are 18 residues in the CDR3. V lost 3 bases and J lost 2; bases outside the gene matches: 12. In nucleotides, the CDR3 is TGTGCCAGCAGCGCTCCACCGGGACAGGGGCCTGTCACAGATACGCAGTATTTT. Translated: CASSAPPGQGPVTDTQYF.

This CDR3 reads CASSFNRGGYEQYF. The CDR3 DNA reads as TGTGCCAGCAGCTTCAACAGGGGGGGTTACGAGCAGTACTTC. J is TRBJ2-7 and V is TRBV5-5, with D maybe TRBD1 (8 bases). V was pared by 2 bases and J by 4 bases, with 13 bases between. The CDR3 covers 14 residues. Germline-derived CDR1 and CDR2 are SGHKS and YYEKEE (reference sequence).

This clonotype was detected a few times. V usage is TRBV7-3 and J usage is TRBJ2-2; the D gene could be TRBD1 or TRBD2 (5 bases each). V was clipped by 5 bases and J by 2 bases, with 15 bases between them. Germline V gene lookup returns CDR1 SGHTA and CDR2 FQGTGA. There are 16 residues in the CDR3. CDR3: CASSEVGGSNTGELFF. DNA of the CDR3: TGTGCCAGCAGCGAAGTTGGGGGATCAAACACCGGGGAGCTGTTTTTT.

This clonotype appeared a few times. This chain uses TRBV20-1 with TRBJ2-5; a possible D gene is TRBD2 (6 bases). V was shortened by 0 bases and J by 1 base, with 15 bases between the two germline ends. The CDR3 loop spans 16 amino acids. Germline lookup yields CDR1 DFQATT and CDR2 SNEGSKA (reference sequence). The CDR3 DNA reads TGCAGTGCTAGAGACCCTTATGCGGGGCTCCAAGAGACCCAGTACTTC. Translating gives CSARDPYAGLQETQYF.

This clonotype appeared a few times. The chain has TRBV9 and TRBJ1-1, with 7 nucleotides matching TRBD1. V shed 0 bases, J shed 8 bases, and the junction held 7 bases outside the gene matches. Germline assignment: CDR1 SGDLS and CDR2 YYNGEE. The CDR3 totals 14 residues. The CDR3 coding sequence is TGTGCCAGCAGCGTAGTAGGGACAGTGCGAGAAGCTTTCTTT. It specifies CASSVVGTVREAFF.

J is TRBJ2-3 and V is TRBV29-1, with 7 bases lining up with TRBD2. V was clipped by 6 bases and J by 2 bases; unmatched bases: 5. The CDR3 consists of 13 residues. CDR1 and CDR2 (germline): SQVTM, ANQGSEA. CDR3 sequence (DNA): TGCAGCGTGGGGGGGACTTACACAGATACGCAGTATTTT. It encodes CSVGGTYTDTQYF.

This chain uses TRBV5-1 with TRBJ2-7, with D possibly TRBD1 on 5 matching bases. The length of the CDR3 is 14 residues. Per germline, CDR1 SGHRS and CDR2 YFSETQ. V was shortened by 6 bases and J by 0 bases, with 13 bases between the two germline ends. The CDR3 reads CASTDPTASYEQYF. CDR3 sequence (DNA): TGCGCCAGCACCGACCCGACAGCCTCCTACGAGCAGTACTTC.

There are many counts of this clonotype. The chain combines TRBV5-6 with TRBJ2-1; 7 bases align to TRBD1. In germline, CDR1 is SGHDT, CDR2 YYEEEE. Trimming at V came to 2 bases and at J to 0 bases, leaving 2 bases not matched to a gene. The CDR3 loop spans 15 amino acids. In DNA, the CDR3 is TGTGCCAGCAGCTTAGGGGACAGCTCCTACAATGAGCAGTTCTTC. This codes for CASSLGDSSYNEQFF.

This rearrangement joins TRBV25-1 to TRBJ2-5; TRBD1 aligns across 9 bases. The germline gives CDR1 MGHDK, CDR2 SYGVNS. The CDR3 sequence is 15 residues long. J gave up 5 bases and V 4 bases, and 8 bases lay outside the gene matches. Here the CDR3 DNA reads TGTGCCAGCAGTGCTATGAGGACAGGGGTGGAGACCCAGTACTTC. Translated: CASSAMRTGVETQYF.

The chain employs TRBV24-1 and TRBJ1-1; 7 nucleotides line up with TRBD1. Trimming cost V 6 bases and J 7 bases; bases outside gene matches: 4. CDR1 and CDR2 from the germline V gene are KGHDR and SFDVKD. This CDR3 is built from 12 residues. CDR3: CATSWGDSEAFF. The CDR3 DNA sequence: TGTGCCACCAGTTGGGGGGACAGTGAAGCTTTCTTT.

This clonotype has more than one count but fewer than ten. This chain links TRBV5-6 with TRBJ1-2, with D tentatively TRBD1 (6 bases). Trimming stripped 7 bases from V and 4 bases from J, with 23 bases between. Germline CDR1 and CDR2: SGHDT and YYEEEE. The CDR3 covers 16 residues. DNA for the CDR3: TGTGCCAGCGCCAGAGGAAGACGACAGGCCGTCTATGGCTACACCTTC. Encoded protein: CASARGRRQAVYGYTF.

V and J are TRBV6-2 or TRBV6-3 and TRBJ2-6; 8 positions agree with TRBD1. The germline CDR1 and CDR2 sequences are MNHEY and SVGEGT. J gave up 0 bases and V 6 bases, and 10 bases lay outside the gene matches. This CDR3 is 18 amino acids long. The CDR3 region has the DNA TGTGCCAGCAGGAGACCGGGACAGGCTAGCTCTGGGGCCAACGTCCTGACTTTC. Residues: CASRRPGQASSGANVLTF.

The genes are TRBV4-2 and TRBJ2-1; 8 positions match TRBD1. CDR1 and CDR2 (germline): LGHNA, YNFKEQ. V dropped 3 bases and J dropped 6; count of bases not matched to a gene: 7. The CDR3 consists of 15 residues. The CDR3 region has the DNA TGTGCCAGCAGCCAGGGGGACAGGAGAACCAATGAGCAGTTCTTC. Translating it yields CASSQGDRRTNEQFF.

This clonotype was seen ten or more times. This chain links TRBV29-1 with TRBJ2-2, with 7 bases fitting TRBD2. Germline V gives CDR1 SQVTM, CDR2 ANQGSEA. Trimming cost V 4 bases and J 7 bases; bases outside gene matches: 9. CDR3 size: 14 residues. DNA of the CDR3: TGCAGCGTTGGGGAGGGGCGGAACGGCGGGGAGCTGTTTTTT. Amino acids: CSVGEGRNGGELFF.

This clonotype was detected many times. The chain carries TRBV9 and TRBJ1-2; TRBD1 agrees at 7 bases. Germline lookup yields CDR1 SGDLS and CDR2 YYNGEE. The CDR3 runs to 13 residues. J gave up 9 bases and V 0 bases, and 5 bases lay outside the gene matches. The CDR3: CASSVVAGGSYTF. CDR3 in DNA: TGTGCCAGCAGCGTAGTAGCAGGGGGGAGCTACACCTTC.

The sample holds a few counts of this clonotype. The CDR3 DNA reads TGTGCCAGCAGTCTTAATCCCCAAAACATTCAGTACTTC. Its translation is CASSLNPQNIQYF. The gene calls are TRBV5-5 and TRBJ2-4; no definite D call. The CDR3 covers 13 residues. From germline, CDR1 is SGHKS and CDR2 YYEKEE (reference sequence). V was pared by 5 bases and J by 5 bases, with 11 bases between.